The 10 T cell receptor beta chains given below trace back to one sample, sequenced in a study of blood T cell repertoires in COVID-19. Assay: immunoSEQ multiplex PCR; the TCRdb copy retains only in-frame clones and omits some. The table lists approximately 120,000 clones, approximately 80% of them singletons, with about 10% in the top ten. Source material: peripheral blood. These receptors all come from a human donor in a cohort sampled during active COVID-19.

The chain joins TRBV6-5 to TRBJ1-1, with 9 bases that match TRBD1. J gave up 11 bases and V 2 bases, and 9 bases lay outside the gene matches. This CDR3 spans 14 amino acids. Germline CDR1 reads MNHEY; CDR2 reads SVGAGI. The CDR3 nucleotides are TGTGCCAGCAGTTACGGCGACAGGGGGGCGTTGGCTTTCTTT. The encoded protein is CASSYGDRGALAFF.

V and J are TRBV9 and TRBJ2-3; tentative D call: TRBD1 (6 bases). The CDR3 has 15 amino acids. Looked up from germline, CDR1 is SGDLS and CDR2 is YYNGEE. V was trimmed by 5 bases and J by 4 bases, leaving 17 bases between them. In DNA form, the CDR3 reads TGTGCCAGCAGTTGGGGCGGACAGCAGGCAGATACGCAGTATTTT. It is translated as CASSWGGQQADTQYF.

The chain uses TRBV7-3 and TRBJ1-5; D is perhaps TRBD1 (6 bases). Germline V lookup: CDR1 SGHTA, CDR2 FQGTGA. Trimming cost V 5 bases and J 4 bases, with 18 bases left between them. CDR3 length equals 16 residues. CDR3 DNA: TGTGCCAGCAGCCCACAGGGTTCTGGCGCTAATCAGCCCCAGCATTTT. As protein: CASSPQGSGANQPQHF.

This chain joins TRBV27 and TRBJ1-5; 10 bases align to TRBD1. From germline, CDR1 is MNHEY and CDR2 SMNVEV (reference sequence). This CDR3 has 15 amino acids. J gave up 2 bases and V 3 bases, and 1 base lay outside the gene matches. The CDR3 region is CASSFGTGGNQPQHF. The CDR3 DNA sequence: TGTGCCAGCAGTTTCGGGACAGGGGGCAATCAGCCCCAGCATTTT.

The chain uses TRBV4-3 and TRBJ2-7, with D perhaps matching TRBD1 (5 bases). Per germline, CDR1 LGHNA and CDR2 YSLEER. The CDR3 covers 16 residues. Trimming stripped 1 base from V and 1 base from J, with 14 bases between. The CDR3 region is CASSQALGLGSYEQYF. The CDR3 nucleotides read TGCGCCAGCAGCCAAGCCCTGGGGCTAGGATCCTACGAGCAGTACTTC.

The chain links TRBV18 to TRBJ2-1; no firm D call. The CDR3 totals 13 residues. Trimming took off 2 bases at V and 5 bases at J, with 7 bases between the two ends. CDR1 is KGHSH, CDR2 LQKENI, per germline. The CDR3 bases are TGTGCCAGCTCACCATCTCGGGACAATGAGCAGTTCTTC. It codes for CASSPSRDNEQFF.

The rearrangement links TRBV28 to TRBJ1-1; 9 bases align to TRBD1. V was pared by 7 bases and J by 7 bases, with 7 bases of the junction left unmatched. The CDR3 has 13 amino acids. The germline CDR1 and CDR2 sequences are MDHEN and SYDVKM. This CDR3 is CASTGTGLVEAFF. In nucleotides, the CDR3 is TGTGCCAGCACCGGGACAGGGTTGGTTGAAGCTTTCTTT. The whole variable domain, remainder taken from reference TRBV28 and TRBJ1-1, is DVKVTQSSRYLVKRTGEKVFLECVQDMDHENMFWYRQDPGLGLRLIYFSYDVKMKEKGDIPEGYSVSREKKERFSLILESASTNQTSMYLCASTGTGLVEAFFGQGTRLTVV.

The chain carries TRBV5-8 and TRBJ2-7, with 14 bases identical to TRBD2. The CDR3 sequence is 15 residues long. Trimming took 3 bases from V and 5 from J; bases not matched to a gene: 4. Germline assignment: CDR1 SGHTS and CDR2 YDEGEE. CDR3 loop: CASSSGTSGGHEQYF. The CDR3 bases are TGTGCCAGCAGCTCCGGGACTAGCGGGGGCCACGAGCAGTACTTC.

The chain couples TRBV7-3 to TRBJ2-1; D might be TRBD1 (5 bases). The V end was cut by 5 bases, the J end by 5 bases, with 10 bases between. Germline V CDR1 and CDR2: SGHTA, FQGTGA. The CDR3 runs to 13 residues. The CDR3, as DNA: TGTGCCAGCAGCCGTGACAGAAACAATGAGCAGTTCTTC. Translation gives CASSRDRNNEQFF.

The chain carries TRBV19 and TRBJ2-5, with 10 bases lining up with TRBD1. Trimming at V came to 7 bases and at J to 0 bases, leaving 2 bases not matched to a gene. Germline lookup yields CDR1 LNHDA and CDR2 SQIVND (reference sequence). The CDR3 is 14 residues long. The DNA of the CDR3 is TGTGCCAGTACGGACAGGGGGTACCAAGAGACCCAGTACTTC. Translated, it gives CASTDRGYQETQYF.